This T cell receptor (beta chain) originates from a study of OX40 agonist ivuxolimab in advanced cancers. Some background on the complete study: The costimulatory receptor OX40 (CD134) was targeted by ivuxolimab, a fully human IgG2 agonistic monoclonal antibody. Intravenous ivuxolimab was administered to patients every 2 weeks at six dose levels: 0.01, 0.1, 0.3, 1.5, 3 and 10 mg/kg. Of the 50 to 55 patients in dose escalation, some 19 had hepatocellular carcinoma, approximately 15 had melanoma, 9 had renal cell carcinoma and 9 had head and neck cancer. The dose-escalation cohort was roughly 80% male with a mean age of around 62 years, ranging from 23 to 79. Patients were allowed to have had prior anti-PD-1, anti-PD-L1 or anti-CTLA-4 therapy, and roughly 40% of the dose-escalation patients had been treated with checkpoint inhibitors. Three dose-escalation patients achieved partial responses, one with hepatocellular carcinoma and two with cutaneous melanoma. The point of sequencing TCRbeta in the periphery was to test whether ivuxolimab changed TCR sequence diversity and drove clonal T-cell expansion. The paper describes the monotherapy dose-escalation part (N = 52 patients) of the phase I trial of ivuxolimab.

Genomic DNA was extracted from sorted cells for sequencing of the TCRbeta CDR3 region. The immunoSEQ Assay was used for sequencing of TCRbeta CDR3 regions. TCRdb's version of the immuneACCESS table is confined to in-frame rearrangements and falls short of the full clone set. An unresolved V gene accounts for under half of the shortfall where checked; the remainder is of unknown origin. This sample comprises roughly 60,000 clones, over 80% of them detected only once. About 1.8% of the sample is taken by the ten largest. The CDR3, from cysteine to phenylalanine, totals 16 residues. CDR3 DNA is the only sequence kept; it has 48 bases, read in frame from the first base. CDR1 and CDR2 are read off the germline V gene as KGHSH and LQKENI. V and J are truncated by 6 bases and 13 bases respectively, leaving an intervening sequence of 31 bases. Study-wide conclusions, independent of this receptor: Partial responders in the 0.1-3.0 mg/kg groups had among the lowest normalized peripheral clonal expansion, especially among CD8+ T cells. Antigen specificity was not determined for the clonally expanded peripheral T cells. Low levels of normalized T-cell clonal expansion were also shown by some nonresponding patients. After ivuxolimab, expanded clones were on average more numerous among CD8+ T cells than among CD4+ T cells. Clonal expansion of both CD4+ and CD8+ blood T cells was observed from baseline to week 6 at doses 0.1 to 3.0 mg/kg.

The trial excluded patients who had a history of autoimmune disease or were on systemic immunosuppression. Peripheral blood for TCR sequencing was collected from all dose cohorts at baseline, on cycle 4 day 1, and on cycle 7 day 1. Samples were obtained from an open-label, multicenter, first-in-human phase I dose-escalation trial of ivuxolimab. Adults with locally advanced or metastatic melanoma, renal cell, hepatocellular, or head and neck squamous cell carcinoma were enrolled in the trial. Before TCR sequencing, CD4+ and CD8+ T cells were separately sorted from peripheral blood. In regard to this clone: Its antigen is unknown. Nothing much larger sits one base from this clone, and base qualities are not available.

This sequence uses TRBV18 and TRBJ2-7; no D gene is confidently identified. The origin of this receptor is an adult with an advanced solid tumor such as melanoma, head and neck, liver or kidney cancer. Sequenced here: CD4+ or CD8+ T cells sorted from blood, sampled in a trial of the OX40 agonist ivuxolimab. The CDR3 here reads CASSPENVNLILRGYF. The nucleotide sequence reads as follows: TGTGCCAGCTCCCCCGAAAATGTTAACTTAATTTTACGCGGCTACTTC. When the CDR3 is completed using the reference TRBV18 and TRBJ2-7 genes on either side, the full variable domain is NAGVMQNPRHLVRRRGQEARLRCSPMKGHSHVYWYRQLPEEGLKFMVYLQKENIIDESGMPKERFSAEFPKEGPSILRIQQVVRGDSAAYFCASSPENVNLILRGYFGPGTRLTVT.